One and the same sample provided the 18 T cell receptor beta chains below, sequenced in a study of T cell responses to AZD1222 COVID-19 vaccine. TCRdb's copy holds only in-frame clones and misses some; the assay was immunoSEQ multiplex PCR. Here the sample spans fewer than 150,000 clones, 90% to 95% being singletons. Sequenced here: peripheral blood, sampled 28 days after the second AZD1222 dose. These receptor sequences come from an adult who received the AZD1222 COVID-19 vaccine.

V usage is TRBV3-1 (or the pseudogene TRBV3-2) and J usage is TRBJ2-5; 7 bases are shared with TRBD1. The CDR3 loop spans 16 amino acids. CDR1 is LGHDT, CDR2 YNNKEL, per germline (reference sequence). Trimming at V came to 0 bases and at J to 5 bases, leaving 9 bases not matched to a gene. The CDR3 DNA is TGTGCCAGCAGCCAAGATAACAGGGGAAACGGGGAGACCCAGTACTTC. Its protein is CASSQDNRGNGETQYF.

The chain joins TRBV19 to TRBJ1-5; the D gene is possibly TRBD1 (6 bases). The CDR3 totals 13 residues. V was pared by 7 bases and J by 5 bases, with 12 bases between. Germline V gene sequence: CDR1 LNHDA, CDR2 SQIVND (reference sequence). The CDR3 spells CASTRGGYQPQHF. CDR3 DNA sequence: TGTGCCAGTACTCGGGGGGGCTATCAGCCCCAGCATTTT. Based on the CDR3 plus reference TRBV19 and TRBJ1-5, the full variable domain is DGGITQSPKYLFRKEGQNVTLSCEQNLNHDAMYWYRQDPGQGLRLIYYSQIVNDFQKGDIAEGYSVSREKKESFPLTVTSAQKNPTAFYLCASTRGGYQPQHFGDGTRLSIL.

The chain combines TRBV6-5 with TRBJ2-1, with 9 nucleotides matching TRBD1. The CDR3 length is 15 residues. Germline assignment: CDR1 MNHEY and CDR2 SVGAGI. V shed 0 bases, J shed 9 bases, and the junction held 6 bases outside the gene matches. In nucleotides, the CDR3 is TGTGCCAGCAGTTACTCGGGACAGGGTTCTGGTGAGCAGTTCTTC. This sequence encodes CASSYSGQGSGEQFF.

The chain combines TRBV15 with TRBJ2-7; maybe TRBD1 (5 bases). Trimming cost V 0 bases and J 4 bases, with 10 bases left between them. CDR3 length equals 14 residues. Germline lookup yields CDR1 LNHNV and CDR2 YYDKDF (reference sequence). The CDR3 region is CATSRELGLYEQYF. CDR3 bases: TGTGCCACCAGCAGAGAGCTGGGGCTATACGAGCAGTACTTC.

V and J are TRBV19 and TRBJ2-5; D gene ambiguous. With 9 bases removed from V and 1 base from J, the gap between germline ends came to 12 bases. CDR3 length: 13 residues. The germline V gene encodes CDR1 LNHDA and CDR2 SQIVND (reference sequence). The CDR3 nucleotides read TGTGCCAGCAGACGGATACCCCAAGAGACCCAGTACTTC. Protein: CASRRIPQETQYF. Based on the CDR3 plus reference TRBV19 and TRBJ2-5, the full variable domain is DGGITQSPKYLFRKEGQNVTLSCEQNLNHDAMYWYRQDPGQGLRLIYYSQIVNDFQKGDIAEGYSVSREKKESFPLTVTSAQKNPTAFYLCASRRIPQETQYFGPGTRLLVL.

The rearrangement links TRBV5-1 to TRBJ1-2; D remains ambiguous. Germline V gives CDR1 SGHRS, CDR2 YFSETQ. V lost 2 bases, J lost 2 bases, and 7 bases lay in between. CDR3 size: 13 residues. The CDR3 DNA reads as TGCGCCAGCAGCTTTTCGGGGAACTATGGCTACACCTTC. The encoded protein is CASSFSGNYGYTF.

This sequence joins TRBV5-1 and TRBJ1-2; a possible D gene is TRBD1 (5 bases). V was clipped by 4 bases and J by 6 bases, with 13 bases between them. Germline V gene sequence: CDR1 SGHRS, CDR2 YFSETQ. The CDR3 runs 13 residues. CDR3 amino acids: CASSPGEGHGYTF. The CDR3 nucleotides are TGCGCCAGCAGCCCGGGTGAGGGGCATGGCTACACCTTC.

The chain recombines TRBV28 with TRBJ1-2, with TRBD1 matching over 12 bases. V lost 1 base and J lost 6; bases outside the gene matches: 6. CDR1 is MDHEN, CDR2 SYDVKM, per germline. CDR3 length equals 16 residues. This CDR3 reads CASSLLGTGGIDGYTF. Written as DNA, the CDR3 is TGTGCCAGCAGTTTATTGGGGACAGGGGGCATCGATGGCTACACCTTC.

The V gene is TRBV24-1, the J gene TRBJ2-1, with 7 positions matching TRBD1. The CDR3 sequence is 14 residues long. The V and J ends lost 5 bases and 7 bases, in that order; junction bases with no gene match: 7. Per germline, CDR1 KGHDR and CDR2 SFDVKD. CDR3 in DNA: TGTGCCACCAGTGCAGGGGGTTCGGTGAATGAGCAGTTCTTC. Its translation: CATSAGGSVNEQFF.

This chain links TRBV2 with TRBJ2-7; 11 bases are a match to TRBD2. The V gene end was trimmed by 5 bases and the J gene end by 7 bases; junction bases not matched to a gene: 7. Germline loops: CDR1 SNHLY, CDR2 FYNNEI. This CDR3 has 14 residues. The CDR3 nucleotides read TGTGCCAGCAGTTATAGCGGGGGGGCCTGGGAGCAGTACTTC. Protein product: CASSYSGGAWEQYF.

A few counts support this clone. This CDR3 reads CASSYFRTGDQPQHF. CDR3 nucleotides: TGTGCCAGCAGTTACTTTCGGACAGGGGATCAGCCCCAGCATTTT. The chain is built from TRBV6-5 and TRBJ1-5; 9 bases map to TRBD1. Germline CDR1 and CDR2: MNHEY and SVGAGI. This CDR3 comprises 15 residues. V shed 1 base, J shed 5 bases, and the junction held 3 bases outside the gene matches.

The chain combines TRBV4-1 with TRBJ1-3; no reliable D call. CDR1 and CDR2 from the germline V gene are MGHRA and YSYEKL. Trimming cost V 4 bases and J 0 bases, with 25 bases left between them. There are 20 residues in the CDR3. The CDR3 bases are TGCGCCAGCAGCCGACAACCCCGACTTACACAAAAAGACTCTGGAAACACCATATATTTT. Translated: CASSRQPRLTQKDSGNTIYF.

The genes are TRBV27 and TRBJ1-2; D is unclear. The CDR3 totals 15 residues. Per the germline V gene, CDR1 is MNHEY and CDR2 is SMNVEV (reference sequence). Trimming removed 0 bases at V and 0 bases at J, with 8 bases between. In DNA, the CDR3 is TGTGCCAGCAGTTTATCGTCCCTAGCTAACTATGGCTACACCTTC. Protein: CASSLSSLANYGYTF.

This clone was observed a few times. The chain links TRBV2 to TRBJ1-6; D gene unclear. V dropped 3 bases and J dropped 9 bases, with 12 bases sitting between them. Germline values: CDR1 SNHLY, CDR2 FYNNEI. The CDR3 covers 14 residues. The CDR3, as DNA: TGTGCCAGCAGTGACGCGCGGGGTCGTTCACCCCTCCACTTT. As protein: CASSDARGRSPLHF.

The chain has TRBV7-9 and TRBJ2-5, with D possibly matching TRBD1 (6 bases). In germline, CDR1 is SEHNR, CDR2 FQNEAQ (reference sequence). V was trimmed by 4 bases and J by 5 bases, leaving 11 bases between them. The CDR3 spans 13 residues. CDR3 DNA sequence: TGTGCCAGCAGCTACAGGGTTGAGGAGACCCAGTACTTC. Translation gives CASSYRVEETQYF.

This sequence joins TRBV10-3 and TRBJ1-1; tentative D call: TRBD1 (5 bases). V was cut by 6 bases and J by 11 bases, with 19 bases left in between. The CDR3 is 13 amino acids. Germline-derived CDR1 and CDR2 are ENHRY and SYGVKD. In nucleotides, the CDR3 is TGTGCCATCAGCCTGTCGGCAGGGAGGGAGGCTTTCTTT. It is translated as CAISLSAGREAFF.

The chain recombines TRBV7-9 with TRBJ2-5, with TRBD2 identical over 8 bases. CDR1 and CDR2 (germline): SEHNR, FQNEAQ (reference sequence). V lost 0 bases and J lost 1; bases outside the gene matches: 4. CDR3 length: 16 amino acids. CDR3: CASSLAAGGFQETQYF. CDR3 in DNA: TGTGCCAGCAGCTTAGCGGCGGGGGGTTTCCAAGAGACCCAGTACTTC.

The rearrangement uses TRBV9 and TRBJ2-1; 11 bases are shared with TRBD2. Trimming cost V 0 bases and J 0 bases; bases outside gene matches: 5. The CDR3 is 18 residues long. Germline CDR1 reads SGDLS; CDR2 reads YYNGEE. The CDR3 region is CASSVEYSGGASYNEQFF. The CDR3 DNA reads TGTGCCAGCAGCGTAGAATATAGCGGGGGGGCCTCCTACAATGAGCAGTTCTTC.